These 21 T cell receptor beta chains came from one sample sequenced in a study of cytomegalovirus exposure and HLA in healthy donors. PCR used 60 Vbeta primers and 13 Jbeta primers. The protocol was immunoSEQ multiplex PCR, while the TCRdb copy is restricted to in-frame clones and leaves out a portion. Of over 150,000 clones listed, over 75% are singletons. Specimen: PBMCs. All receptors come from a woman aged 40 to 50 in good health and CMV-seropositive.

This chain links TRBV9 with TRBJ1-1, with a weak D call TRBD1 (5 bases). The CDR3 loop spans 14 amino acids. The V end was cut by 3 bases, the J end by 4 bases, with 13 bases between. The germline CDR1 and CDR2 sequences are SGDLS and YYNGEE. Here the CDR3 reads CASSGGDWGTEAFF. The CDR3 DNA sequence: TGTGCCAGCAGCGGTGGGGACTGGGGCACTGAAGCTTTCTTT.

V usage is TRBV7-2 and J usage is TRBJ2-3; TRBD2 aligns across 9 bases. The J segment lost 7 bases and the V segment lost 5 bases, leaving 10 bases of the junction unmatched. Germline loops: CDR1 SGHTA, CDR2 FQGNSA. The CDR3 loop spans 15 amino acids. The CDR3 nucleotides read TGTGCCAGCAGCCCATCCGCGGGGGGGTCGAATACGCAGTATTTT. Protein sequence: CASSPSAGGSNTQYF.

The chain combines TRBV7-3 with TRBJ2-3, with TRBD2 matching over 8 bases. The CDR3 contains 15 residues. Unmatched junction bases numbered 5, after V lost 5 bases and J lost 1 base. The germline V gene has CDR1 SGHTA and CDR2 FQGTGA. The chain's CDR3 is CASSPGGGGTDTQYF. In DNA, the CDR3 is TGTGCCAGCAGCCCGGGAGGGGGAGGCACAGATACGCAGTATTTT.

The chain employs TRBV6-7 and TRBJ1-1; 7 nucleotides match TRBD1. TRBV6-7 is known as an ORF, though its function is uncertain. CDR3 length: 13 residues. J lost 5 bases, V lost 2 bases, and 2 bases had no gene match. Written as DNA, the CDR3 is TGTGCCAGCAGTTACAAGGGGGCGACTGAAGCTTTCTTT. Its protein product is CASSYKGATEAFF.

This chain joins TRBV5-4 and TRBJ2-5; 9 bases match TRBD2. The CDR3 covers 16 residues. V gave up 4 bases and J gave up 3 bases; unmatched junction bases: 10. The germline gives CDR1 SGHNT, CDR2 YYREEE (reference sequence). CDR3 nucleotide sequence: TGTGCCAGCAGCCAGACTAGCGGCGGGAGGAAAGAGACCCAGTACTTC. It codes for CASSQTSGGRKETQYF.

The chain combines TRBV10-1 with TRBJ2-3; D is perhaps TRBD2 (5 bases). The V end lost 6 bases, the J end lost 4 bases, and 14 bases lay between the germline ends. CDR3 length equals 14 residues. Looked up from germline, CDR1 is WNHNN and CDR2 is SYGVQD (reference sequence). In DNA, the CDR3 is TGCGCCAGCAGCTCTAGTTGGGGAGCAGATACGCAGTATTTT. Encoded protein: CASSSSWGADTQYF.

This clone showed up just once. The rearrangement joins TRBV5-4 to TRBJ2-3; TRBD1 is a possible D gene (5 bases). Germline assignment: CDR1 SGHNT and CDR2 YYREEE (reference sequence). This CDR3 has 15 amino acids. Trimming shortened V by 4 bases and J by 1 base, and 13 bases separated the two germline ends. The CDR3, as DNA: TGTGCCAGCAGCGTCAGGGTCCTTGGCACAGATACGCAGTATTTT. This codes for CASSVRVLGTDTQYF.

The J gene is TRBJ1-5, the V gene TRBV7-8; D ambiguous. Trimming cost V 5 bases and J 7 bases, with 15 bases left between them. The CDR3 is 14 amino acids. Germline V gives CDR1 SGHVS, CDR2 FQNEAQ. As DNA, the CDR3 is TGTGCCAGCAGCCAAGGCTTGGGAGGCCAGCCCCAGCATTTT. This encodes CASSQGLGGQPQHF.

The V gene is TRBV4-2, the J gene TRBJ2-7, with 7 bases fitting TRBD2. The CDR3 runs to 16 residues. The germline V gene has CDR1 LGHNA and CDR2 YNFKEQ. The trim removed 3 bases at V and 3 bases at J, leaving 11 bases unmatched. The CDR3 DNA follows: TGTGCCAGCAGCCAGGGAAAGGCGGGAGTAGGCTACGAGCAGTACTTC. This sequence encodes CASSQGKAGVGYEQYF.

The chain employs TRBV6-1 and TRBJ2-1; tentatively, D is TRBD2 (6 bases). The ends were cut back, 5 bases at V and 3 bases at J, with 14 bases in the middle. Germline V CDR1 and CDR2: MNHNS, SASEGT. This CDR3 contains 15 residues. The CDR3 spells CASSLPGAIYNEQFF. In nucleotides, the CDR3 is TGTGCCAGCAGTCTCCCGGGAGCTATCTACAATGAGCAGTTCTTC.

J is TRBJ2-7 and V is TRBV5-8, with D uncertain. Deletions cut 7 bases from V and 1 base from J, with 12 bases between. The germline V gene encodes CDR1 SGHTS and CDR2 YDEGEE. The CDR3 has 13 amino acids. As DNA, the CDR3 is TGTGCCAGCCTACGGAGAACATCCTACGAGCAGTACTTC. The encoded protein is CASLRRTSYEQYF.

CDR3 protein: CASSVVGARGEKLFF. DNA of the CDR3: TGTGCCAGCAGCGTAGTGGGAGCCCGGGGGGAAAAACTGTTTTTT. The chain combines TRBV9 with TRBJ1-4; D possibly corresponds to TRBD1 (5 bases). V lost 0 bases to trimming and J lost 8 bases, with 14 bases between them. The V gene's germline CDR1 is SGDLS and CDR2 YYNGEE. The CDR3 consists of 15 residues.

V gene TRBV15 combines with J gene TRBJ2-7; the match to TRBD2 covers 12 bases. The ends lost 2 bases at V and 2 bases at J; junction bases unmatched: 7. The CDR3 is 17 amino acids. From germline, CDR1 is LNHNV and CDR2 YYDKDF (reference sequence). This CDR3 reads CATSRPRTSGTTYEQYF. CDR3 DNA sequence: TGTGCCACCAGCAGACCGAGGACTAGCGGGACTACCTACGAGCAGTACTTC. Combining the CDR3 with reference TRBV15 and TRBJ2-7 gives the whole variable domain DAMVIQNPRYQVTQFGKPVTLSCSQTLNHNVMYWYQQKSSQAPKLLFHYYDKDFNNEADTPDNFQSRRPNTSFCFLDIRSPGLGDTAMYLCATSRPRTSGTTYEQYFGPGTRLTVT.

This clone was observed a single time. The chain carries TRBV5-1 and TRBJ2-1, with D possibly being TRBD2 (6 bases). This CDR3 has 18 residues. Per germline, CDR1 SGHRS and CDR2 YFSETQ. The ends were cut back, 0 bases at V and 1 base at J, with 17 bases in the middle. This CDR3 is CASSLGRGAAHSYNEQFF. DNA for the CDR3: TGCGCCAGCAGCTTGGGGAGGGGAGCGGCCCATTCCTACAATGAGCAGTTCTTC. The full variable domain, in which reference TRBV5-1 and TRBJ2-1 provide the parts outside the CDR3, is KAGVTQTPRYLIKTRGQQVTLSCSPISGHRSVSWYQQTPGQGLQFLFEYFSETQRNKGNFPGRFSGRQFSNSRSEMNVSTLELGDSALYLCASSLGRGAAHSYNEQFFGPGTRLTVL.

This clone occurred a few times. V gene TRBV19 combines with J gene TRBJ2-3; TRBD2 agrees at 11 bases. This CDR3 contains 17 residues. V was pared by 3 bases and J by 3 bases, with 8 bases of the junction left unmatched. CDR1 is LNHDA, CDR2 SQIVND, per germline (reference sequence). This CDR3 is CASSMGTSGSATDTQYF. The DNA of the CDR3 is TGTGCCAGTAGTATGGGTACTAGCGGGAGTGCGACAGATACGCAGTATTTT.

This clone was counted a single time. This sequence joins TRBV9 and TRBJ2-5; 12 bases fit TRBD2. Germline trimming cut 5 bases from V and 2 bases from J; bases unmatched to any gene: 4. This CDR3 spans 15 amino acids. Germline V gene lookup returns CDR1 SGDLS and CDR2 YYNGEE. Here the CDR3 reads CASSWTSGTQETQYF. As DNA, the CDR3 is TGTGCCAGCAGTTGGACTAGCGGGACACAAGAGACCCAGTACTTC.

This clone was recorded once. V usage is TRBV2 and J usage is TRBJ2-5; the match to TRBD2 covers 8 bases. The J segment lost 9 bases and the V segment lost 6 bases, leaving 15 bases of the junction unmatched. The CDR3 length is 15 residues. Germline loops: CDR1 SNHLY, CDR2 FYNNEI. CDR3 sequence reads: CASRGLATPSGAQYF. The CDR3 DNA reads as TGTGCCAGCAGAGGACTAGCAACACCTTCGGGGGCCCAGTACTTC.

The rearrangement joins TRBV13 to TRBJ2-1, with TRBD1 matching 7 bases. The CDR3 spans 15 residues. V trimming: 2 bases; J trimming: 0 bases; junction bases outside the gene matches: 1. Germline lookup yields CDR1 PRHDT and CDR2 FYEKMQ (reference sequence). The CDR3 coding sequence is TGTGCCAGCAGCTTAACAGGGGACTCCTACAATGAGCAGTTCTTC. Its translation is CASSLTGDSYNEQFF. Filled out from reference TRBV13 and TRBJ2-1, the complete variable domain reads AAGVIQSPRHLIKEKRETATLKCYPIPRHDTVYWYQQGPGQDPQFLISFYEKMQSDKGSIPDRFSAQQFSDYHSELNMSSLELGDSALYFCASSLTGDSYNEQFFGPGTRLTVL.

In this sample, this clone turned up once. The chain employs TRBV7-9 and TRBJ1-1; D not resolved. This CDR3 has 15 residues. CDR1 SEHNR and CDR2 FQNEAQ come from the germline V gene (reference sequence). V was shortened by 4 bases and J by 1 base, with 13 bases between the two germline ends. CDR3 nucleotide sequence: TGTGCCAGCAGCTCCCGAATGGCTAGGAACACTGAAGCTTTCTTT. Protein: CASSSRMARNTEAFF.

The CDR3 DNA sequence: TGCGCCAGCATGACGGCTAGCGGGAGGGCCAGTGAGCAGTTCTTC. Protein: CASMTASGRASEQFF. This chain links TRBV10-2 with TRBJ2-1; 12 nucleotides align to TRBD2. The ends lost 7 bases at V and 9 bases at J; junction bases unmatched: 10. CDR3 length equals 15 residues. Germline V gene sequence: CDR1 WSHSY, CDR2 SAAADI.

This chain links TRBV7-9 with TRBJ2-7; TRBD2 matches 9 bases. V trimming: 5 bases; J trimming: 2 bases; junction bases outside the gene matches: 16. The germline V gene has CDR1 SEHNR and CDR2 FQNEAQ (reference sequence). There are 18 residues in the CDR3. The CDR3 region is CASSPLGSGRVGTYEQYF. The CDR3 coding sequence is TGTGCCAGCAGCCCGTTGGGTAGCGGGAGAGTGGGGACCTACGAGCAGTACTTC.